The clone carrying this TCR beta chain has a single count. Its matching antigen is unknown. The entry originates in a study of cytomegalovirus exposure and HLA in healthy donors. Study-level results: Overall, around 150 TCR beta chains were annotated as cytomegalovirus-associated. The majority of TCR sequences were rare, yet some public TCRs appeared in many donors.

Amplification used 60 Vbeta primers and 13 Jbeta primers. Profiling relied on immunoSEQ multiplex PCR, and the TCRdb table lists in-frame clones only, not all of them. Found here are hundreds of thousands of clones, 70% to 90% of them singletons; the top ten hold about 2.3%. Sequenced sample: PBMCs. The origin of this receptor is a woman between 18 and 29 years old in good health and CMV-seronegative.

The CDR3 loop reads CASSLIQGIPYSNQPQHF. The CDR3 coding sequence is TGTGCCAGCAGCCTGATTCAGGGGATCCCCTATAGCAATCAGCCCCAGCATTTT. The chain is built from TRBV2 and TRBJ1-5; a possible D gene is TRBD1 (6 bases). The CDR3 runs 18 residues. Germline V gene lookup returns CDR1 SNHLY and CDR2 FYNNEI. V was shortened by 6 bases and J by 0 bases, with 21 bases between the two germline ends.